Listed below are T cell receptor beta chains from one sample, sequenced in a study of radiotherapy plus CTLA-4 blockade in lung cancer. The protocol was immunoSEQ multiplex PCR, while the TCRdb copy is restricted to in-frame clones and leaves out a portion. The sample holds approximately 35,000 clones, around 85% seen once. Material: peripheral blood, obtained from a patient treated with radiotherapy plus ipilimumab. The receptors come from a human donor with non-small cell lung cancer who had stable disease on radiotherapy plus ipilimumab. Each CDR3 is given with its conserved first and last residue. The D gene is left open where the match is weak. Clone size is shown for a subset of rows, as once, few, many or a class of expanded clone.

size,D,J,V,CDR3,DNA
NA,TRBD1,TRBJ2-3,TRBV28,CASSRGQGSHTDTQYF,TGTGCCAGCAGTCGAGGACAGGGGTCTCACACAGATACGCAGTATTTT
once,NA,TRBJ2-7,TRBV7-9,CASSLAGTRNEQYF,TGTGCCAGCAGCTTAGCAGGTACTAGAAACGAGCAGTACTTC
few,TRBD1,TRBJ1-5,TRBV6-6,CASSLRDRVNQPQHF,TGTGCCAGCAGCCTTCGGGACAGGGTCAATCAGCCCCAGCATTTT
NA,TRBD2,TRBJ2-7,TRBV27,CASSFGVAGDEQYF,TGTGCCAGCAGTTTTGGTGTAGCGGGAGACGAGCAGTACTTC
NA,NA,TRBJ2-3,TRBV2,CASSLRADTQYF,TGTGCCAGCAGTCTGAGGGCAGATACGCAGTATTTT
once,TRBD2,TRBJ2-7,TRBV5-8,CASSLWRGTSGRAGNEQYF,TGTGCCAGCAGCTTGTGGAGGGGGACTAGCGGGAGAGCGGGGAACGAGCAGTACTTC
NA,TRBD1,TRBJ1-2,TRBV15,CATSRNSGGSIYGYTF,TGTGCCACCAGCAGAAACTCAGGGGGCTCCATCTATGGCTACACCTTC
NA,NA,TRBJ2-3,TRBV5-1,CASSLPGLGDTQYF,TGCGCCAGCAGCTTGCCGGGGTTGGGGGATACGCAGTATTTT
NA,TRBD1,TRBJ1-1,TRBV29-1,CSVGFYRDRGNTEAFF,TGCAGCGTCGGATTTTACCGGGACAGGGGGAACACTGAAGCTTTCTTT
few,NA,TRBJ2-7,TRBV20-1,CSATQGYEQYF,TGCAGTGCTACCCAGGGATACGAGCAGTACTTC
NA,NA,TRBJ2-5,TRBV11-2,CASSFIQGQETQYF,TGTGCCAGCAGCTTCATACAGGGTCAAGAGACCCAGTACTTC
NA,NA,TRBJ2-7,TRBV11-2,CASSLRFAGRDEQYF,TGTGCCAGCAGCCTACGGTTTGCGGGACGGGACGAGCAGTACTTC
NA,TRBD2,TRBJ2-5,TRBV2,CASRQTSHKETQYF,TGTGCCAGCAGGCAGACTAGCCACAAAGAGACCCAGTACTTC
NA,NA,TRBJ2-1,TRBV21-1,CASSKAGLAVNEQFF,TGTGCCAGCAGCAAAGCAGGACTAGCGGTGAATGAGCAGTTCTTC
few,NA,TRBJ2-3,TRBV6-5,CASSSGGLASDTQYF,TGTGCCAGCAGTTCCGGGGGGCTAGCGTCCGATACGCAGTATTTT
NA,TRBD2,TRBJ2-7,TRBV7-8,CASSLRLAGGTAAYEQYF,TGTGCCAGCAGCCTAAGACTAGCGGGAGGGACGGCGGCCTACGAGCAGTACTTC
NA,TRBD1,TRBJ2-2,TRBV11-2,CASSLRQGTTGELFF,TGTGCCAGCAGCCTTCGACAGGGTACGACCGGGGAGCTGTTTTTT
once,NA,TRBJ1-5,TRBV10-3,CAISEGGRYSNQPQHF,TGTGCCATCAGTGAAGGAGGGCGATATAGCAATCAGCCCCAGCATTTT
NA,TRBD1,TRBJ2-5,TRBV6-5,CASSYLTGGETQYF,TGTGCCAGCAGTTATTTGACAGGGGGCGAGACCCAGTACTTC
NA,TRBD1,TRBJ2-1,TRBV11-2,CASSLTDRGPNEQFF,TGTGCCAGCAGCTTAACGGACAGGGGCCCCAATGAGCAGTTCTTC
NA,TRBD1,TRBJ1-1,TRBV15,CATSTWTGNTEAFF,TGTGCCACCAGCACCTGGACAGGGAACACTGAAGCTTTCTTT
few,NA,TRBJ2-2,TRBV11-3,CASSLRSGTGELFF,TGTGCCAGCAGCTTGAGGTCGGGCACCGGGGAGCTGTTTTTT
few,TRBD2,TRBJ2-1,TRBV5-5,CASRLGLAGANEQFF,TGTGCCAGCAGGCTAGGACTAGCGGGAGCTAATGAGCAGTTCTTC
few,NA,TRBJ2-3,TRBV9,CASSVASTSTDTQYF,TGTGCCAGCAGCGTAGCTAGCACGAGCACAGATACGCAGTATTTT
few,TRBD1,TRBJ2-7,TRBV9,CASSVGQGATYEQYF,TGTGCCAGCAGCGTAGGACAGGGGGCCACCTACGAGCAGTACTTC
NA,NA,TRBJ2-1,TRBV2,CASSENTYNEQFF,TGTGCCAGCAGTGAAAACACCTACAATGAGCAGTTCTTC
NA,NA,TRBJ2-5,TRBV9,CASSVGLTQETQYF,TGTGCCAGCAGCGTTGGACTCACTCAAGAGACCCAGTACTTC
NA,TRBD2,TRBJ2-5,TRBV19,CASSIEPGEGETQYF,TGTGCCAGTAGTATAGAGCCCGGGGAGGGAGAGACCCAGTACTTC
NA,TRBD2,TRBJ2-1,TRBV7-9,CASSLVAGGYDEQFF,TGTGCCAGCAGCTTAGTGGCGGGAGGGTACGATGAGCAGTTCTTC